What follows are 25 T cell receptor beta chains derived from one specimen sequenced in a study of tumor and adjacent non-tumor tissue in lung cancer. TCRbeta libraries were built with three rounds of nested PCR, modified from ARM-PCR. MiXCR, applied by TCRdb to the multiplex PCR reads, yields one record per CDR3 protein. The sample carries tens of thousands of distinct CDR3 sequences, roughly 80% recorded once. No cell sorting was done before RNA was extracted from the tissue. Input material: lung tumor tissue. The origin of the receptors is a woman aged 50 to 60 with non-small cell lung cancer.

A note on this clonotype: The CDR3 end shows no conserved phenylalanine or tryptophan, and so a read error is likely. V is TRBV28 and J is TRBJ1-5, with a possible D match to TRBD1 (6 bases). Trimming cost V 6 bases and J 7 bases, with 22 bases left between them. Germline-derived CDR1 and CDR2 are MDHEN and SYDVKM. The CDR3 contains 16 residues. CDR3: CASSRPGSGGQQPQHL. The CDR3 DNA sequence: TGTGCCAGCAGCCGTCCCGGCTCGGGGGGGCAGCAGCCCCAGCATCTT.

This clonotype was picked up many times. The chain couples TRBV24-1 to TRBJ2-3; D is unresolved. Germline V gives CDR1 KGHDR, CDR2 SFDVKD. CDR3 length: 13 amino acids. Trimming took off 0 bases at V and 6 bases at J, with 6 bases between the two ends. The CDR3 protein is CATSDLGKDTQYF. Written as DNA, the CDR3 is TGTGCCACCAGTGATTTGGGGAAGGATACGCAGTATTTT.

This clonotype was seen repeatedly, ten times or more. The chain couples TRBV28 to TRBJ2-4, with TRBD1 as a possible D gene (5 bases). This CDR3 contains 17 residues. Trimming removed 3 bases at V and 0 bases at J, with 15 bases between. The germline CDR1 and CDR2 sequences are MDHEN and SYDVKM. CDR3 nucleotides: TGTGCCAGCAGTTTTCCATTCTCAGGGATAGCCAAAAACATTCAGTACTTC. Translation gives CASSFPFSGIAKNIQYF.

The chain recombines TRBV6-5 with TRBJ2-6, with D perhaps being TRBD1 or TRBD2 (6 bases each). Germline V CDR1 and CDR2: MNHEY, SVGAGI. The CDR3 is 15 amino acids. Between the trimmed V and J ends, which lost 10 bases and 1 base, there was a span of 14 bases. The CDR3 sequence is CANKWRGSGANVLTF. The CDR3 DNA reads TGTGCCAACAAGTGGAGGGGGTCTGGGGCCAACGTCCTGACTTTC.

This clonotype was picked up many times. V and J are TRBV7-8 and TRBJ1-5; 11 nucleotides line up with TRBD1. The CDR3 has 15 residues. CDR1 is SGHVS, CDR2 FQNEAQ, per germline. V lost 4 bases to trimming and J lost 5 bases; unmatched junction nucleotides: 4. CDR3 protein: CASSYGTGGHQPQHF. CDR3 sequence (DNA): TGTGCCAGCAGCTACGGGACAGGGGGGCATCAGCCCCAGCATTTT.

Of note for this clonotype: Relative to the germline gene, one junction end is altered; a read error may explain this. This chain connects TRBV28 to TRBJ2-7; no clear D gene. CDR1 and CDR2 (germline): MDHEN, SYDVKM. This CDR3 has 10 amino acids. Written as DNA, the CDR3 is TGTGTCAGCAGTGATTACGAGCAGTACTTC. It is translated as CVSSDYEQYF.

Regarding this clonotype: One end of the junction varies from germline; a read error may be responsible. This chain connects TRBV7-9 to TRBJ2-1; 10 nucleotides line up with TRBD2. This CDR3 contains 17 residues. The germline V gene has CDR1 SEHNR and CDR2 FQNEAQ (reference sequence). This chain's CDR3 is CASSLRRTSGLYNEQSF. The CDR3 DNA reads as TGTGCCAGCAGCCTAAGGCGGACTAGCGGCCTTTACAATGAGCAGTCCTTC.

This clonotype was picked up many times. V and J are TRBV5-1 and TRBJ2-1, with TRBD2 identical over 13 bases. V shed 3 bases, J shed 5 bases, and the junction held 2 bases outside the gene matches. The CDR3 totals 15 residues. Per germline, CDR1 SGHRS and CDR2 YFSETQ. The CDR3: CASSSGLAGNNEQFF. The CDR3 bases are TGCGCCAGCAGCTCGGGACTAGCGGGGAACAATGAGCAGTTCTTC.

This chain joins TRBV11-1 and TRBJ2-1; 7 bases align to TRBD1. The CDR3 loop spans 14 amino acids. Germline V gene lookup returns CDR1 SGHAT and CDR2 FQDESV (reference sequence). The J segment lost 12 bases and the V segment lost 6 bases, leaving 14 bases of the junction unmatched. The CDR3 protein is CASSLIGGRYGQFF. The CDR3 DNA is TGTGCCAGCAGTTTAATAGGGGGCCGGTATGGGCAGTTCTTC.

Concerning this clonotype itself: Germline is not matched at one junction end, which may reflect a read error. This rearrangement joins TRBV12-3 or TRBV12-4 to TRBJ2-7; tentatively, D is TRBD2 (5 bases). CDR3 size: 11 residues. The CDR3 DNA is TGTGCCAGCAGTTACAAGAGGGAGCAGTACTTT. It is translated as CASSYKREQYF.

On this clonotype itself: Just one base apart from a much larger clone, this may be a read error. As DNA, the CDR3 is TGCGCCAGCAGCTTGGAGGGAGGGCCCTCCTACAATGAGCAGTTCTTC. Translated, it gives CASSLEGGPSYNEQFF. The V call is TRBV5-1, the J call TRBJ2-1; 7 nucleotides match TRBD2. Germline V gives CDR1 SGHRS, CDR2 YFSETQ. V trimming: 0 bases; J trimming: 0 bases; junction bases outside the gene matches: 3. CDR3 size: 16 residues. Full variable domain (outside the CDR3, taken from reference TRBV5-1 and TRBJ2-1): KAGVTQTPRYLIKTRGQQVTLSCSPISGHRSVSWYQQTPGQGLQFLFEYFSETQRNKGNFPGRFSGRQFSNSRSEMNVSTLELGDSALYLCASSLEGGPSYNEQFFGPGTRLTVL.

This clonotype was observed a handful of times. At one of its ends the junction is not consistent with the germline gene, which may arise from a read error. J is TRBJ1-4 and V is TRBV5-1; tentative D call: TRBD1 (5 bases). The CDR3 has 17 amino acids. CDR1 is SGHRS, CDR2 YFSETQ, per germline. The chain's CDR3 is CASSYEGRATTDEKLFF. CDR3 nucleotides: TGCGCCAGCAGCTATGAGGGGAGGGCAACAACTGATGAAAAACTGTTTTTT.

Remarks on this clonotype: The missing conserved phenylalanine or tryptophan at the end of this CDR3 makes a read error likely. The DNA is left out, because the CDR3 cannot be placed on it with certainty; the CDR3 is given as TCRdb lists it. The rearrangement joins TRBV4-1 to TRBJ2-5; TRBD1 was called by the table and not checked on the DNA. CDR1 and CDR2 from the germline V gene are MGHRA and YSYEKL. From its first to its last residue, the CDR3 has 14 amino acids. The CDR3 sequence is CPSSLQVHQETHYL.

This clonotype appeared a single time. The chain combines TRBV20-1 with TRBJ1-3, with no clear D. Trimming removed 6 bases from V and 5 bases from J, with 14 bases in between. The V gene's germline CDR1 is DFQATT and CDR2 SNEGSKA (reference sequence). CDR3 length: 13 amino acids. As DNA, the CDR3 is TGCAGTGCCAGACCGTCGTCAAGAAACACCATATATTTT. Translating it yields CSARPSSRNTIYF.

As for this clonotype: One junction end disagrees with the germline gene, perhaps due to a read error. V gene TRBV4-1 combines with J gene TRBJ1-4; 8 nucleotides align to TRBD1. The CDR3 extends over 13 amino acids. Per the germline V gene, CDR1 is MGHRA and CDR2 is YSYEKL. The CDR3 sequence is CASLDRESENLFF. CDR3 sequence (DNA): TGCGCCAGCTTGGACAGGGAGTCGGAAAATCTGTTTTTT.

Comments on this clonotype: One junction end does not reproduce the germline sequence, and a read error may be involved. The chain joins TRBV12-3 or TRBV12-4 to TRBJ2-2; 14 nucleotides match TRBD2. CDR3 length: 18 residues. In nucleotides, the CDR3 is TGTGTCAGCATAGGACTAGCGGGAGGCTTAGGAGTCACCGGGGAGCTGTTTTTT. Residues: CVSIGLAGGLGVTGELFF.

By share, this clonotype counts as medium-sized. V is TRBV6-2 or TRBV6-3 and J is TRBJ1-1, with TRBD1 matching 7 bases. Germline-derived CDR1 and CDR2 are MNHEY and SVGEGT. This CDR3 region has 14 residues. V shed 6 bases and J 0 bases; nucleotides not matched to a gene: 4. The CDR3 region has the DNA TGTGCCAGCAGATCGACAGGGATGAACACTGAAGCTTTCTTT. It encodes CASRSTGMNTEAFF.

Concerning this clonotype: The junction shows a germline mismatch at one end, possibly a read error. This chain uses TRBV6-6 with TRBJ2-5; D is undetermined. Germline CDR1 and CDR2: MNHNY and SVGAGI (reference sequence). The length of the CDR3 is 14 residues. The CDR3 nucleotides read TGTGCCAGCAGATACGCACAGAGTCGAGAGGCCCAGTACTTC. It codes for CASRYAQSREAQYF.

This sequence joins TRBV29-1 and TRBJ1-2; D gene uncertain. The CDR3 covers 18 residues. Trimming took off 3 bases at V and 8 bases at J, with 31 bases between the two ends. CDR1 and CDR2 (germline): SQVTM, ANQGSEA. CDR3 nucleotide sequence: TGCAGCGTTGAGCCCCCCCCGGGAAAAGGAGAGAAAGGATGGGGCTACACCTTC. Amino acids: CSVEPPPGKGEKGWGYTF.

This clonotype was observed a handful of times. This chain links TRBV14 with TRBJ2-5; TRBD1 agrees at 10 bases. V gave up 5 bases and J gave up 5 bases; unmatched junction bases: 8. CDR3 length: 15 amino acids. Germline V gene sequence: CDR1 SGHDN, CDR2 FVKESK. The CDR3 spells CASSCWDRGSETQYF. The CDR3 bases are TGTGCCAGCAGCTGCTGGGACAGGGGATCGGAGACCCAGTACTTC.

This clonotype was observed a single time. A much more abundant neighbour one base away suggests this may be a read error. The chain links TRBV6-6 to TRBJ1-6, with a tentative D call TRBD1 (5 bases). Germline CDR1 and CDR2: MNHNY and SVGAGI (reference sequence). The CDR3 loop spans 13 amino acids. In DNA, the CDR3 is TGTGCCGGCAGTGACAGTGCGAATCCACCCATCCACTTT. It yields the protein CAGSDSANPPIHF.

V gene TRBV6-6 combines with J gene TRBJ2-2, with TRBD1 matching 7 bases. The CDR3 extends over 14 amino acids. The V and J ends lost 6 bases and 8 bases, in that order; junction bases with no gene match: 9. CDR1 is MNHNY, CDR2 SVGAGI, per germline (reference sequence). The CDR3 region is CASRPGTATGELFF. Written as DNA, the CDR3 is TGTGCCAGCAGACCTGGGACAGCCACGGGGGAGCTGTTTTTT.

Notes on this clonotype: A much larger clone lies a single base off, so this may be a read error. This chain connects TRBV7-9 to TRBJ2-6, with D possibly matching TRBD1 (6 bases). The V end was cut by 5 bases, the J end by 4 bases, with 27 bases between. The CDR3 has 20 amino acids. In germline, CDR1 is SEHNR, CDR2 FQNEAQ (reference sequence). DNA for the CDR3: TGTGCCAGCAGCCCTGAAGAGTACAGGGACATGGGGCTAGGGGCCAACGTCCTGACTTTC. It encodes CASSPEEYRDMGLGANVLTF.

About this clonotype itself: The CDR3 end shows no conserved phenylalanine or tryptophan, and so a read error is likely. This rearrangement joins TRBV29-1 to TRBJ2-2; TRBD2 is a possible D gene (6 bases). Germline V lookup: CDR1 SQVTM, CDR2 ANQGSEA. This CDR3 region has 15 residues. The CDR3 region is CSARLSLGSTRELFL. The CDR3 DNA reads TGCAGCGCTCGTCTCTCTCTCGGGAGCACCAGGGAGCTGTTTCTT.

CDR3 DNA sequence: TGCGCCAGCAGGCAAGATATGAATCAGCCCCAGCATTTT. Translation gives CASRQDMNQPQHF. J is TRBJ1-5 and V is TRBV5-1; no reliable D call. CDR1 is SGHRS and CDR2 is YFSETQ in the germline V gene. V lost 5 bases to trimming and J lost 4 bases, with 10 bases between them. The CDR3 is 13 residues long.